This note documents a single T cell receptor beta chain sequence. Germline lookup yields CDR1 SNHLY and CDR2 FYNNEI. The CDR3 has 12 amino acids. The data belong to a study of monozygotic twins with inflammatory bowel disease. Every TCR library consumed about 3,500 ng of total RNA. TCRdb re-analyzed the 5' RACE reads; it lists each CDR3 protein once, without DNA. This sample contains some 150,000 distinct CDR3 sequences. The sample was blood. The J gene is TRBJ1-1, the V gene TRBV2. This TCR came from a human donor with ulcerative colitis or Crohn's disease, or a healthy co-twin of an affected twin (not recorded which). CDR3 residues: CATSRQNTEAFF.